This T cell receptor (beta chain) is drawn from a study of blood T cells in healthy people across ages (dated by TCRdb to between 2014 and 2017). For the study in its entirety: In model experiments, roughly one uniquely barcoded TCR beta cDNA molecule per two T cells was captured by template switching. Age-related changes in TCR beta repertoire diversity were measured in the study by deep sequencing normalized with unique cDNA molecular identifiers. The donors were divided into four age groups: young (average approximately 16 years), middle-aged (under 40), aged (roughly 66) and long-lived (about 79). Donors of different ages were randomly distributed across sequencing lanes to avoid experimental bias. Two additional independent replicas of 1 million unique cDNA reads from the same blood draw were analyzed for two donors (one aged 18 to 29 and one aged 80 or older).

The research as a whole found: Because profiling used bulk unsorted PBMCs, naive and antigen-experienced compartments could not be compared conclusively. Estimates of total diversity based on one million sequenced T cells were regarded as lower bounds and as underestimates. There was a strong correlation between observed TCR beta diversity and the percentage of naive T cells measured by flow cytometry. As age increased, observed TCR beta diversity per million T cells dropped in a roughly linear way, and a significant reduction was already evident by age 40. The CMV infection status of donors was not known, potentially confounding age-related changes in expanded clonotypes. Compared with the aged group, the long-lived group had more naive CD4+ T cells, fewer expanded clones and increased TCR diversity, a pattern suggesting age selection.

Details on this clonotype: What antigen it recognizes has not been identified. An end of the junction does not agree with germline; a read error may underlie this.

Donors were around 37 systemically healthy Caucasian individuals from Russia aged about 6 to 100 years. Each donor gave about 9.7 milliliters of peripheral blood, drawn into EDTA-treated Vacutainer tubes. Ficoll-Paque density-gradient centrifugation was used to isolate PBMCs, with at least 6.5 million obtained per sample. Total RNA, at least 6 micrograms per sample, was extracted from PBMCs with Trizol reagent. Naive CD45RAhigh/CD27high T cell percentages were measured by flow cytometry on a PBMC aliquot from every donor. Library method: 5' RACE. Sequencing instrument: Illumina HiSeq 2500. The second PCR ran for about 6 to 11 cycles and used a J-beta primer mix along with a sample-barcoded 5' primer. A unique molecular identifier was introduced onto each TCR beta cDNA molecule by a template-switch 5' adaptor carrying 12 random nucleotides. At least 2.5 million CDR3-containing paired-end reads were obtained from each sample. All of the RNA was converted into first-strand cDNA using the Mint cDNA synthesis kit, with a TRBC-specific oligonucleotide serving as the primer. After uracil-DNA glycosylase treatment, a first 18-cycle PCR used universal primers M1SS and BC2_uni_R on all cDNA. In the paper's pipeline: Normalization of each sample was performed by random selection of 1 million high-quality reads, each carrying a distinct molecular identifier. Instead of being binned into consensus sequences, reads with shared molecular identifiers were discarded. MiTCR, run with a Q25 quality threshold and the strictest error-elimination algorithm, handled CDR3 identification, clonotype clustering and error correction. A nonparametric unseen species model with Euler transformation was used to estimate a lower bound on total TCR beta diversity. TCRdb reprocessing: public reads trimmed at Q25 with fastp, clones called with MiXCR, in-frame beta chains kept. Merged by CDR3 protein, the rows form single entries marked with the most common genes and DNA. TCRdb, not the original authors, processed these V and J calls. The sample table records under 800,000 distinct CDR3 sequences; around 40% of these occur just once. The ten most abundant clones make up 20% to 25% of the sample.

The CDR3 sequence holds 15 residues, the cysteine and phenylalanine included. Just CDR3 DNA is preserved here, 45 bases in frame from base 1. Taken from the germline V gene, the CDR1 and CDR2 loops are LGHNA and YNFKEQ. What was sequenced was blood. The TCR sequence derives from a woman aged 55-69 years in good health. This chain is built from TRBV4-2 and TRBJ2-1; a stretch of 9 junction bases matches TRBD2. The CDR3 here reads CASSQTSGQNNGQFF. The DNA sequence follows: TGTGCCAGCAGCCAGACTAGCGGCCAAAACAATGGGCAGTTCTTC.